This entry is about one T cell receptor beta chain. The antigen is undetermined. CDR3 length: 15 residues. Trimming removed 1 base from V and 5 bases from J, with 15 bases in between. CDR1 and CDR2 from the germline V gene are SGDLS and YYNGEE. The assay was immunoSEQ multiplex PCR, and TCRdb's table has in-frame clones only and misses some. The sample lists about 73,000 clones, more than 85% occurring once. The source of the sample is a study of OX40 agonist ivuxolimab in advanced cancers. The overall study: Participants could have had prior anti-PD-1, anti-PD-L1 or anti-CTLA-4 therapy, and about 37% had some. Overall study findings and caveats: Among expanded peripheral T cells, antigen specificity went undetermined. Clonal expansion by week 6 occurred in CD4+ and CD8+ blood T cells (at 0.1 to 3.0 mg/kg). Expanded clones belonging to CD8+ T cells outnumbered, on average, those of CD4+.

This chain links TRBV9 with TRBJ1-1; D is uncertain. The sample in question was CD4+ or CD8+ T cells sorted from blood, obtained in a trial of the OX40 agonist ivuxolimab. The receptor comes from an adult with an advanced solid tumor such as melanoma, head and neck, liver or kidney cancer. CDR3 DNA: TGTGCCAGCAGCGTAAGCAGCTCCACGGGAACTGAAGCTTTCTTT. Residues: CASSVSSSTGTEAFF.